This TCR beta chain appears in the sequencing data of a study of early T cells in non-severe SARS-CoV-2 infection. One entry per CDR3 protein results from TCRdb running MiXCR on the 5' RACE reads. The sample consists of about 33,000 distinct CDR3 sequences, around 5% of them appearing once. This clonotype was found many times. The sample was whole blood. This TCR derives from an adult who was a healthcare worker with PCR-confirmed SARS-CoV-2 infection or an uninfected control (not recorded which).

In DNA, the CDR3 is TGTGCCAGCAGCCAAAGGGGACAGGGGGAGTTCTTC. It specifies CASSQRGQGEFF. The V gene is TRBV3-1, the J gene TRBJ2-1, with 11 bases identical to TRBD1. The CDR3 loop spans 12 amino acids. The J segment lost 14 bases and the V segment lost 2 bases, leaving 2 bases of the junction unmatched. Germline assignment: CDR1 LGHDT and CDR2 YNNKEL (reference sequence).